This TCR beta chain originates from a study of blood T cells in healthy people across ages. Then a second PCR, running about 6 to 11 cycles, was carried out with a sample-barcoded 5' primer and a J-beta primer mix. TCRdb used MiXCR to reprocess the 5' RACE reads, holding one entry per CDR3 protein. Of approximately 900,000 distinct CDR3 sequences listed, about 29% are singletons. V was pared by 6 bases and J by 2 bases, with 20 bases between. Germline assignment: CDR1 MNHEY and CDR2 SVGAGI. The CDR3 runs to 16 residues. These same data were also listed under a study on T cells of mothers and their children.

The chain has TRBV6-5 and TRBJ2-7; D not resolved. Sequencing used blood. The sequence came from a woman in her thirties or forties in good health. Written as DNA, the CDR3 is TGTGCCAGCAGCATCGGTACTCCAGGACGTGCCTACGAGCAGTACTTC. Translating gives CASSIGTPGRAYEQYF.